A single sample is the source of the 14 T cell receptor beta chains below, sequenced in a study of shared clonotypes between healthy human individuals. TCRdb keeps only in-frame clones here, not all; method: immunoSEQ multiplex PCR. The sample records over a million clones, about 80% being singletons. Sequenced input: memory CD4+ T cells from PBMCs. Subset: CD45RA-negative fraction. All receptors come from a man between 18 and 29 years old in good health. Some clones in this sample may be carry-over from other donors' samples.

This chain links TRBV6-5 with TRBJ1-6; 8 bases are shared with TRBD1. V dropped 4 bases and J dropped 11; count of bases not matched to a gene: 10. This CDR3 has 15 amino acids. CDR1 is MNHEY, CDR2 SVGAGI, per germline. The CDR3 nucleotides are TGTGCCAGCAGTTTTACCGGGACAGGCGGACCACCCCTCCACTTT. It specifies CASSFTGTGGPPLHF.

This clone was seen once. The J gene is TRBJ1-2, the V gene TRBV7-9, with D possibly matching TRBD1 (5 bases). The CDR3 sequence is 15 residues long. The V gene lost 7 bases and the J gene lost 2 bases, with 17 bases spanning the gap. Per germline, CDR1 SEHNR and CDR2 FQNEAQ (reference sequence). The CDR3 region has the DNA TGTGCCAGCACGAAAGGGGTAGATTCCAACTATGGCTACACCTTC. It is translated as CASTKGVDSNYGYTF.

This clone has only one observation. The same CDR3 arises from other DNA sequences in this sample as well. The CDR3 sequence: CASSPGTGGLETQYF. The CDR3 coding sequence is TGCGCCAGCAGCCCGGGGACAGGGGGCTTGGAGACCCAGTACTTC. The chain carries TRBV5-1 and TRBJ2-5; 12 bases agree with TRBD1. This CDR3 region has 15 residues. J lost 5 bases, V lost 4 bases, and 6 bases had no gene match. Germline CDR1 is SGHRS and CDR2 is YFSETQ.

This clone was found once. The rearrangement links TRBV4-3 to TRBJ2-1; 9 positions agree with TRBD2. CDR1 is LGHNA and CDR2 is YSLEER in the germline V gene. Trimming took 6 bases from V and 5 from J; bases not matched to a gene: 8. The CDR3 length is 15 residues. This chain's CDR3 is CASSLLAGRDNEQFF. CDR3 nucleotides: TGCGCCAGCAGTCTCCTAGCGGGAAGGGACAATGAGCAGTTCTTC.

J is TRBJ2-4 and V is TRBV18; D is possibly TRBD1 or TRBD2 (5 bases each). This CDR3 region has 13 residues. The ends were cut back, 8 bases at V and 9 bases at J, with 17 bases in the middle. The germline V gene encodes CDR1 KGHSH and CDR2 LQKENI. CDR3 loop: CASGAGKEGIQYF. CDR3 sequence (DNA): TGTGCCAGCGGGGCCGGGAAGGAAGGCATTCAGTACTTC.

The chain has TRBV7-2 and TRBJ1-2; D is undetermined. The CDR3 has 17 amino acids. V was shortened by 1 base and J by 6 bases, with 21 bases between the two germline ends. Germline V lookup: CDR1 SGHTA, CDR2 FQGNSA. The chain's CDR3 is CASSLVVAGSRGHGYTF. CDR3 nucleotides: TGTGCCAGCAGCTTAGTTGTTGCGGGGAGTCGCGGGCATGGCTACACCTTC.

V gene TRBV2 combines with J gene TRBJ2-1; no firm D call. Germline CDR1 is SNHLY and CDR2 is FYNNEI. This CDR3 contains 11 residues. Trimming removed 6 bases from V and 5 bases from J, with 5 bases in between. CDR3 residues: CASSLHNEQFF. The CDR3 DNA sequence: TGTGCCAGCAGCCTCCACAATGAGCAGTTCTTC.

To note about this clone: This sample includes further DNA sequences coding for the same CDR3. The chain recombines TRBV5-1 with TRBJ1-1; D uncertain. The germline CDR1 and CDR2 sequences are SGHRS and YFSETQ. CDR3 size: 13 residues. V gave up 0 bases and J gave up 5 bases, with 8 bases separating them. CDR3 in amino acids: CASSLEGWTEAFF. The CDR3 bases are TGCGCCAGCAGCTTGGAGGGTTGGACTGAAGCTTTCTTT.

The V call is TRBV4-3, the J call TRBJ2-5, with a possible D match to TRBD2 (5 bases). Per germline, CDR1 LGHNA and CDR2 YSLEER. The CDR3 covers 13 residues. Trimming shortened V by 4 bases and J by 2 bases, and 8 bases separated the two germline ends. As DNA, the CDR3 is TGCGCCAGCAGCCTTCGGGAACAAGAGACCCAGTACTTC. Protein sequence: CASSLREQETQYF.

This clone was observed a handful of times. The chain carries TRBV18 and TRBJ2-2, with D unresolved. The germline V and J ends were trimmed by 4 bases and 1 base, with 10 bases remaining between them. Germline CDR1 is KGHSH and CDR2 is LQKENI. The CDR3 contains 15 residues. The CDR3 region is CASSQGTGNTGELFF. CDR3 nucleotide sequence: TGTGCCAGCTCACAGGGTACCGGGAACACCGGGGAGCTGTTTTTT.

V and J are TRBV5-1 and TRBJ2-2; the match to TRBD1 covers 7 bases. CDR3 length equals 15 residues. Germline-derived CDR1 and CDR2 are SGHRS and YFSETQ. J lost 4 bases, V lost 3 bases, and 6 bases had no gene match. The DNA for the CDR3 is TGCGCCAGCAGCTGGACAGGCGGTGGCACCGGGGAGCTGTTTTTT. Translation: CASSWTGGGTGELFF.

With respect to this clone: Distinct nucleotide sequences in the sample also encode this CDR3. The rearrangement uses TRBV5-4 and TRBJ2-5, with D perhaps TRBD1 (6 bases). The CDR3 sequence is 13 residues long. Germline lookup yields CDR1 SGHNT and CDR2 YYREEE (reference sequence). Trimming cost V 0 bases and J 5 bases, with 8 bases left between them. The CDR3 coding sequence is TGTGCCAGCAGCTTGGCTGGGGGCGAGACCCAGTACTTC. Amino acid sequence: CASSLAGGETQYF.

This chain joins TRBV2 and TRBJ1-2, with a weak D call TRBD1 (5 bases). Germline V gives CDR1 SNHLY, CDR2 FYNNEI. V was clipped by 4 bases and J by 3 bases, with 9 bases between them. CDR3 length: 13 residues. The chain's CDR3 is CASSAGYDYGYTF. The CDR3 nucleotides read TGTGCCAGCAGTGCAGGGTATGACTATGGCTACACCTTC.

This clone was detected only a few times. Other DNA sequences within the sample encode an identical CDR3. The chain links TRBV30 to TRBJ2-7; D gene uncertain. CDR1 and CDR2 (germline): GTSNPN, SVGIG (reference sequence). With 0 bases removed from V and 0 bases from J, the gap between germline ends came to 9 bases. The CDR3 contains 14 residues. The CDR3 nucleotides are TGTGCCTGGAGTGTACGGGCGGACTCCTACGAGCAGTACTTC. Its protein product is CAWSVRADSYEQYF.